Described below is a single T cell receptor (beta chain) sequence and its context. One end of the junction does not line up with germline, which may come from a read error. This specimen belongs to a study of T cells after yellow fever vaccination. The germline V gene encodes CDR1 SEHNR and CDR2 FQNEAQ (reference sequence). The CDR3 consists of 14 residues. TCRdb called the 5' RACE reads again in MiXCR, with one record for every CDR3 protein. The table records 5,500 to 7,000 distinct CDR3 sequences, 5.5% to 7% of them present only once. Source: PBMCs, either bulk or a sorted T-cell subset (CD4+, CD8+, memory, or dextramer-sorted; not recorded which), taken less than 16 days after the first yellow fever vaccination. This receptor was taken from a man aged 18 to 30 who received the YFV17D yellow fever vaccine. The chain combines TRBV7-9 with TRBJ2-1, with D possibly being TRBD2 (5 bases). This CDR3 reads CAISPGVRRNEQFF. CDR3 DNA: TGTGCCATCAGCCCCGGGGTCCGGCGCAATGAGCAGTTCTTC.